The 8 T cell receptor beta chains listed next were all sequenced from one sample in a study of molecular identifiers for immune sequencing clone quantification. TCRdb reprocessed the PCR reads with MiXCR, giving one entry per CDR3 protein. The sample has a few hundred thousand distinct CDR3 sequences, roughly 24% seen once. The sequenced sample consisted of naive CD8+ T cells from blood, with Jurkat cell RNA spiked in. Subset: FACS-sorted CD8+CD4-CCR7+CD45RA+ naive T cells. The receptors here all came from a human donor in good health. Some libraries in this study had Jurkat cell RNA spiked in.

This clonotype appeared many times. The gene calls are TRBV7-8 and TRBJ2-3; tentatively, D is TRBD1 or TRBD2 (5 bases each). The CDR3 loop spans 16 amino acids. V was pared by 2 bases and J by 2 bases, with 14 bases between. CDR1 SGHVS and CDR2 FQNEAQ come from the germline V gene. CDR3 sequence reads: CASSLSTGDLTDTQYF. The CDR3 nucleotides read TGTGCCAGCAGCTTATCGACCGGGGACCTCACAGATACGCAGTATTTT.

The chain combines TRBV18 with TRBJ1-5; no clear D gene. The CDR3 runs to 13 residues. Between the trimmed V and J ends, which lost 3 bases and 8 bases, there was a span of 11 bases. The germline gives CDR1 KGHSH, CDR2 LQKENI. This CDR3 is CASSPQEHEPQHF. The CDR3 DNA reads as TGTGCCAGCTCACCCCAGGAGCATGAGCCCCAGCATTTT.

In the case of this clonotype: One end of the junction is discordant with germline, which a read error may explain. The chain is built from TRBV5-6 and TRBJ2-7, with D unresolved. Germline V gene sequence: CDR1 SGHDT, CDR2 YYEEEE. CDR3 length: 14 residues. Here the CDR3 reads CANSPSQGSYEQYF. CDR3 coding DNA: TGTGCCAACAGCCCGTCTCAAGGCTCCTACGAGCAGTACTTC.

In this sample, this clonotype turned up once. A much larger clone lies a single base off, so this may be a read error. V gene TRBV6-1 combines with J gene TRBJ2-3; D unclear. Germline CDR1 is MNHNS and CDR2 is SASEGT. This CDR3 comprises 13 residues. CDR3 DNA: TGTGCCAACAAAATGGAGAACACAGATACGCGGTATTTT. Translation gives CANKMENTDTRYF.

This chain uses TRBV19 with TRBJ2-1; D might be TRBD1 (6 bases). Germline V gene lookup returns CDR1 LNHDA and CDR2 SQIVND (reference sequence). Trimming removed 7 bases at V and 4 bases at J, with 11 bases between. The CDR3 length is 13 residues. The CDR3 reads CASMSRGYNEQFF. The CDR3, as DNA: TGTGCCAGTATGAGCAGGGGATACAATGAGCAGTTCTTC. Using reference TRBV19 and TRBJ2-1 for the parts outside the CDR3, the full variable domain is DGGITQSPKYLFRKEGQNVTLSCEQNLNHDAMYWYRQDPGQGLRLIYYSQIVNDFQKGDIAEGYSVSREKKESFPLTVTSAQKNPTAFYLCASMSRGYNEQFFGPGTRLTVL.

This clonotype occurred many times. The chain combines TRBV2 with TRBJ1-4, with D possibly matching TRBD1 (5 bases). This CDR3 comprises 13 residues. Germline V gene data show CDR1 as SNHLY and CDR2 as FYNNEI. V shed 2 bases and J shed 5 bases, with 6 bases lying between them. CDR3 loop: CASSEQGNEKLFF. Written as DNA, the CDR3 is TGTGCCAGCAGTGAACAGGGCAATGAAAAACTGTTTTTT.

In this sample, this clonotype turned up many times. The chain uses TRBV4-1 and TRBJ1-5; D uncertain. This CDR3 spans 14 amino acids. V lost 0 bases to trimming and J lost 1 base, with 4 bases between them. Per the germline V gene, CDR1 is MGHRA and CDR2 is YSYEKL. The chain's CDR3 is CASSQDSSNQPQHF. The CDR3 coding sequence is TGCGCCAGCAGCCAAGATTCGAGCAATCAGCCCCAGCATTTT.

This clonotype appeared many times. This chain uses TRBV19 with TRBJ2-7; possibly TRBD2 for D (5 bases). The CDR3 extends over 14 amino acids. Germline values: CDR1 LNHDA, CDR2 SQIVND (reference sequence). The V end was cut by 5 bases, the J end by 1 base, with 12 bases between. The CDR3: CASSHGKPSYEQYF. CDR3 bases: TGTGCCAGTAGTCACGGGAAACCGTCCTACGAGCAGTACTTC.